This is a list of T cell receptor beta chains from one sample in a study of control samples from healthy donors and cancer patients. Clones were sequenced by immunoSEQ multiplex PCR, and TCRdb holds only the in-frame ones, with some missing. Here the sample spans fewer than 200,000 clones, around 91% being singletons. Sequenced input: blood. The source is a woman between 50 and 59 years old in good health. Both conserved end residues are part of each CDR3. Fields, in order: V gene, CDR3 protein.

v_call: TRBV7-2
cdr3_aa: CASSTGAPTGTQYF

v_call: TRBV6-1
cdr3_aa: CASSEAAGGEKLFF

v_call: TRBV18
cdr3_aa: CASSPGLDTQYF

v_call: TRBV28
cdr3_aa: CAGSTGNNQPQHF

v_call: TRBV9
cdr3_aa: CASSAPGGSTNEKLFF

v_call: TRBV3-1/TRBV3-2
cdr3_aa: CASSQEALVQYF

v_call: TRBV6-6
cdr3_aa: CASNRYQVVGNQPQHF

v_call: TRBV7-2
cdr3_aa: CASSLGGGSNYGYTF

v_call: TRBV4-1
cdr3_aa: CASSQSGQGDSPLHF

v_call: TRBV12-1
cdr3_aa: CASSSPTRGHRISDTQYF

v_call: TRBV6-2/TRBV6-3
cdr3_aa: CASSSARQVKNIQYF

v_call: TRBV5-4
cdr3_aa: CASSGGGQGLYGYTF

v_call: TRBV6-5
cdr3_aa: CASRASGGNQPQHF

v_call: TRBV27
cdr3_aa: CASSLLSRGPYNEQFF

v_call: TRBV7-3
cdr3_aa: CASSPAGQPYEQYF

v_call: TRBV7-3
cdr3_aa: CASSIAGGYEQYF

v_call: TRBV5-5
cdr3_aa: CASSLDFYEQYF

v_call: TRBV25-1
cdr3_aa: CASSDSAGANVLTF

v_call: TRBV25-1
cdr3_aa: CASSEGGKWGQPQHF

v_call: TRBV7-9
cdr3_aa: CASSPVQRATYNEQFF

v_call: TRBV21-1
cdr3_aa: CASSLRGTDTQYF

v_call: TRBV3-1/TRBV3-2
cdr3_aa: CASSQVEFGSEAYNEQFF

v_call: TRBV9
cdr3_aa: CASSVGTGGADSPLHF

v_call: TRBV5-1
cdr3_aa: CASSLALGGFDGYTF

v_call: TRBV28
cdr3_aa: CASSLLGGGRAEQETQYF

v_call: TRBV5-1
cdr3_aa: CASRDQAGELFF

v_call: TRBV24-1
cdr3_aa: CATSGATHTGELFF

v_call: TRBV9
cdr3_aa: CASSVPPGGDTEAFF

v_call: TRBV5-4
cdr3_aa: CASSRDRVGYGYTF

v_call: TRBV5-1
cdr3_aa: CASSFADTQYF

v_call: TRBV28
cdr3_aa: CASTYGGWGVETQYF

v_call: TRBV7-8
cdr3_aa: CASSLPSGSSYNEQFF

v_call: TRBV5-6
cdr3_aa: CASTPGQKETQYF

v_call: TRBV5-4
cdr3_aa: CASSLAQRDYNEQFF

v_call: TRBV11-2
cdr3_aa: CASSPQGALGEELFF

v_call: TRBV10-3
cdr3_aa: CAISDSVADTGELFF

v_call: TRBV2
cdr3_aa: CASSPQGAGEQYF

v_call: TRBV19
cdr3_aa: CASSIGQVLNQPQHF

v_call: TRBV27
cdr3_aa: CASSLRLGQPQHF

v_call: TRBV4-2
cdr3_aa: CASSQGRASHYAGELFF

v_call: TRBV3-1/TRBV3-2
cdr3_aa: CASSPGQGAAFF

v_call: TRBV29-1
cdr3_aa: CSVEPLGEANYGYTF